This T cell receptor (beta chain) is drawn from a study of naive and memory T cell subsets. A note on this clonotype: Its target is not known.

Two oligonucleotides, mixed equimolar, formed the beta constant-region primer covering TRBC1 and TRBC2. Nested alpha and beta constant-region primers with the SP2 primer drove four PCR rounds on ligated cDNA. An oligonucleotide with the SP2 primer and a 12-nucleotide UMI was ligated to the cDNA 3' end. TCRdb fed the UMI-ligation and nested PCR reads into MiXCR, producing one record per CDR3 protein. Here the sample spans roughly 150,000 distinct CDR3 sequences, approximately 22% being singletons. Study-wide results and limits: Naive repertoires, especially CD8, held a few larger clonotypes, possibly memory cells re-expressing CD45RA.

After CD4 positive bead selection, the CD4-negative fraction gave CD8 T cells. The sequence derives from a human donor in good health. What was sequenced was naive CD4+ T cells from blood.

This CDR3 is CASSQDLIGKNTEAFF. Here the CDR3 DNA reads TGCGCCAGCAGCCAAGATCTCATCGGCAAGAACACTGAAGCTTTCTTT. The chain carries TRBV4-3 and TRBJ1-1; D is unclear. The germline V and J ends were trimmed by 0 bases and 1 base, with 12 bases remaining between them. The length of the CDR3 is 16 residues. Germline values: CDR1 LGHNA, CDR2 YSLEER.